The following is a TCR beta chain sequence with its context. No antigen is known for it. The germline V and J ends were trimmed by 4 bases and 8 bases, with 13 bases remaining between them. The CDR3 totals 13 residues. Germline V CDR1 and CDR2: SGHDT, YYEEEE. With sequencing, the targeted depth ranged from 1 in 200,000 to 1 in 1 million T cells. The data were produced by immunoSEQ multiplex PCR, yet TCRdb's version contains in-frame clones alone and is incomplete. Of 300,000 to 400,000 clones in the sample, roughly 71% were seen once. The data were obtained in a study of cytotoxic CD8 clonotypes in ibrutinib-treated CLL. Points from the study as a whole: Patients showed higher baseline clonality than age-matched healthy donors, and it tracked circulating CD8+ T-cell counts.

The specimen was PBMCs, collected after 36 months of ibrutinib treatment. The chain joins TRBV5-6 to TRBJ2-1; the D is unclear. The TCR sequence derives from a human donor with chronic lymphocytic leukemia. DNA for the CDR3: TGTGCCAGCAGCGCGCCGGTGTGGGATGAGCAGTTCTTC. Amino acid sequence: CASSAPVWDEQFF.